The sequence of this TCR beta chain was determined in a study of blood T cell repertoires in COVID-19. Study details: Material from acute and convalescent COVID-19 was sourced from the United States, Italy and Spain. From T cells, B-cell-depleted T cells, or PBMCs came the material, which was cDNA or gDNA.

In the authors' workflow: Nucleated cell number was recorded as an estimate derived from reference gene primer amplification. Assay used: immunoSEQ multiplex PCR; TCRdb lists only in-frame clones, some missing. The V and J calls and clone size were taken over from that table, and D and trimming were inferred from the DNA. The table has roughly 82,000 clones, 83% seen once. The sequencing sample was made of peripheral blood. The receptor comes from a woman aged 55-75 years with acute or convalescent COVID-19.

The CDR3 loop is CASSYSKQGVNGYTF. Written as DNA, the CDR3 is TGTGCCAGCAGTTACTCGAAACAGGGAGTGAATGGCTACACCTTC. The chain recombines TRBV6-6 with TRBJ1-2, with D possibly TRBD1 on 6 matching bases. Germline values: CDR1 MNHNY, CDR2 SVGAGI (reference sequence). The CDR3 covers 15 residues. V lost 0 bases to trimming and J lost 6 bases, with 14 bases between them.